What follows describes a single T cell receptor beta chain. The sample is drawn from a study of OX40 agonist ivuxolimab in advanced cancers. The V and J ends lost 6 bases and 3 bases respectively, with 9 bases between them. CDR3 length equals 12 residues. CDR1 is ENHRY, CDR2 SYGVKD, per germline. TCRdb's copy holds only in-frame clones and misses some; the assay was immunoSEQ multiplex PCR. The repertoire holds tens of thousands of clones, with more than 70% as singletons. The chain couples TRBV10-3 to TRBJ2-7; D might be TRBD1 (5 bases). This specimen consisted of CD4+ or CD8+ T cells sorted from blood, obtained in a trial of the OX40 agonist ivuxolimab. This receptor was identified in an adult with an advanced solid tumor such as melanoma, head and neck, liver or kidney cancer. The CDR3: CAISRELYEQYF. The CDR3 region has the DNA TGTGCCATCAGCAGGGAACTCTACGAGCAGTACTTC.